This T cell receptor (beta chain) was documented in a study of cytomegalovirus exposure and HLA in healthy donors. Study-level results: Reports credit the classifier with highly specific, highly sensitive diagnosis of cytomegalovirus status. In a later analysis, first-cohort TCR clusters were found to tend to co-occur in the approximately 120 validation repertoires. Researchers catalogued about 150 TCR beta chains as cytomegalovirus-associated.

These donors were members of the approximately 110-subject validation cohort, a group separate from the roughly 670-subject first cohort. The CDR3 totals 15 residues. J lost 6 bases, V lost 3 bases, and 6 bases had no gene match. Germline CDR1 is MNHEY and CDR2 is SMNVEV (reference sequence). About this clone itself: Antigen unknown.

The data were produced by immunoSEQ multiplex PCR, yet TCRdb's version contains in-frame clones alone and is incomplete. The sample holds roughly 98,000 clones, 87% seen once. The TCR sequence derives from a woman in her 30s in good health and CMV-seronegative. The gene calls are TRBV27 and TRBJ1-5; 9 nucleotides align to TRBD1. The sequencing sample was made of PBMCs. The CDR3 DNA is TGTGCCAGCAGTTTTGGGACAGGGAGAGGTCAGCCCCAGCATTTT. The encoded protein is CASSFGTGRGQPQHF.